These 15 T cell receptor beta chains originate from one sample sequenced in a study of blood T cell repertoires in COVID-19. Only in-frame clones appear in the TCRdb table, and some are missing; sequencing was by immunoSEQ multiplex PCR. Of 150,000 to 200,000 clones in the sample, about nine tenths were seen once. The sequencing input was peripheral blood. The receptors here all came from a man aged 18 to 30 with acute or convalescent COVID-19.

This chain joins TRBV5-1 and TRBJ1-2; D possibly corresponds to TRBD1 (5 bases). The CDR3 loop spans 15 amino acids. Germline V gene data show CDR1 as SGHRS and CDR2 as YFSETQ. V lost 0 bases to trimming and J lost 8 bases, with 17 bases between them. CDR3 DNA: TGCGCCAGCAGCTTGGAAGCCTCTAACGGGGGAGGCTACACCTTC. Amino acids: CASSLEASNGGGYTF.

The chain carries TRBV5-1 and TRBJ1-1, with 7 bases matching TRBD1. Germline loops: CDR1 SGHRS, CDR2 YFSETQ. V trimming: 0 bases; J trimming: 4 bases; junction bases outside the gene matches: 9. CDR3 length: 16 amino acids. CDR3 nucleotides: TGCGCCAGCAGCTTGGCCCAGGGGGGCCGAGGCACTGAAGCTTTCTTT. Its translation: CASSLAQGGRGTEAFF.

This chain connects TRBV30 to TRBJ1-5, with a tentative D call TRBD1 (5 bases). V lost 1 base to trimming and J lost 7 bases, with 14 bases between them. CDR3 length: 14 amino acids. In germline, CDR1 is GTSNPN, CDR2 SVGIG (reference sequence). The CDR3 DNA reads TGTGCCTGGAGTGGGGGCGGGGAATCGCAGCCCCAGCATTTT. Translation: CAWSGGGESQPQHF. Complete variable domain (other parts from reference TRBV30 and TRBJ1-5): SQTIHQWPATLVQPVGSPLSLECTVEGTSNPNLYWYRQAAGRGLQLLFYSVGIGQISSEVPQNLSASRPQDRQFILSSKKLLLSDSGFYLCAWSGGGESQPQHFGDGTRLSIL.

This chain links TRBV5-1 with TRBJ1-5; 7 bases are a match to TRBD1. V shed 4 bases, J shed 9 bases, and the junction held 7 bases outside the gene matches. Germline V CDR1 and CDR2: SGHRS, YFSETQ. There are 13 residues in the CDR3. CDR3 protein: CASSTTGPRPQHF. The CDR3 DNA reads as TGCGCCAGCAGCACGACAGGGCCACGGCCCCAGCATTTT.

The gene calls are TRBV7-2 and TRBJ2-1; 10 nucleotides match TRBD2. Germline V gives CDR1 SGHTA, CDR2 FQGNSA. This CDR3 contains 14 residues. J was trimmed by 9 bases and V by 5 bases; bases with no gene match: 7. CDR3 protein: CASSQGLAFGEQFF. DNA for the CDR3: TGTGCCAGCAGCCAGGGACTAGCGTTCGGTGAGCAGTTCTTC.

CDR3 bases: TGCGCCAGCAGTCAACCCTTAATGGAGGGGCTAAGACATCAGCCCCAGCATTTT. Amino acid sequence: CASSQPLMEGLRHQPQHF. The chain couples TRBV23-1 to TRBJ1-5, with D tentatively TRBD1 (5 bases). TRBV23-1 is flagged as an ORF with uncertain function. Deletions cut 2 bases from V and 5 bases from J, with 22 bases between. This CDR3 spans 18 amino acids.

The gene calls are TRBV24-1 and TRBJ2-7; 7 bases agree with TRBD1. J was trimmed by 2 bases and V by 5 bases; bases with no gene match: 11. The CDR3 has 16 residues. Germline CDR1 KGHDR, CDR2 SFDVKD. The CDR3 loop reads CATSGSTGTEPYEQYF. As DNA, the CDR3 is TGTGCCACCAGTGGTTCAACCGGGACAGAGCCCTACGAGCAGTACTTC.

In this sample, this clone turned up once. The chain combines TRBV18 with TRBJ2-7; 11 bases are shared with TRBD2. Germline values: CDR1 KGHSH, CDR2 LQKENI. Trimming at V came to 3 bases and at J to 3 bases, leaving 7 bases not matched to a gene. This CDR3 region has 16 residues. The CDR3, as DNA: TGTGCCAGCTCACCTAGCGGGGGGGCCAGTAGCTACGAGCAGTACTTC. Protein product: CASSPSGGASSYEQYF.

The V call is TRBV19, the J call TRBJ2-1; D not resolved. Germline values: CDR1 LNHDA, CDR2 SQIVND (reference sequence). The CDR3 loop spans 15 amino acids. V lost 4 bases to trimming and J lost 3 bases, with 13 bases between them. In nucleotides, the CDR3 is TGTGCCAGTAGTAAGCCTACCTCCGTCTACAATGAGCAGTTCTTC. Its translation: CASSKPTSVYNEQFF.

The chain joins TRBV21-1 to TRBJ2-7; the D call in the table, TRBD2, was not verified against the DNA. TRBV21-1 corresponds to a pseudogene. The CDR3 runs to 15 residues. The CDR3 DNA sequence: TGTGCCAGCAGCTTCCGCTGGGCGGGGAGGTACGAGCAGTACTTC. This translates into CASSFRWAGRYEQYF.

This sequence joins TRBV7-9 and TRBJ1-6, with 7 bases lining up with TRBD1. CDR3 length: 15 amino acids. Germline V gene data show CDR1 as SEHNR and CDR2 as FQNEAQ (reference sequence). V was pared by 5 bases and J by 5 bases, with 6 bases of the junction left unmatched. CDR3 sequence (DNA): TGTGCCAGCAGCCCCTCCGGGACAGATAATTCACCCCTCCACTTT. It encodes CASSPSGTDNSPLHF. Full variable domain (remainder filled in from reference TRBV7-9 and TRBJ1-6): DTGVSQNPRHKITKRGQNVTFRCDPISEHNRLYWYRQTLGQGPEFLTYFQNEAQLEKSRLLSDRFSAERPKGSFSTLEIQRTEQGDSAMYLCASSPSGTDNSPLHFGNGTRLTVT.

This chain uses TRBV18 with TRBJ1-1, with D maybe TRBD1 (5 bases). The CDR3 is made up of 13 amino acids. Germline-derived CDR1 and CDR2 are KGHSH and LQKENI. V dropped 2 bases and J dropped 4 bases, with 8 bases sitting between them. CDR3 in amino acids: CASSPYGGTEAFF. CDR3 in DNA: TGTGCCAGCTCACCATACGGGGGCACTGAAGCTTTCTTT.

V usage is TRBV3-1 (or the pseudogene TRBV3-2) and J usage is TRBJ1-2, with 7 bases fitting TRBD1. The CDR3 sequence is 14 residues long. V lost 4 bases and J lost 2; bases outside the gene matches: 4. In germline, CDR1 is LGHDT, CDR2 YNNKEL (reference sequence). CDR3 region: CASSRGGANYGYTF. For the CDR3, the DNA is TGTGCCAGCAGCCGAGGGGGCGCAAACTATGGCTACACCTTC.

The CDR3 protein is CASSIKKPDSPLHF. The CDR3 DNA follows: TGTGCCAGTAGTATAAAGAAGCCGGATTCACCCCTCCACTTT. The chain joins TRBV19 to TRBJ1-6; D unresolved. Between the trimmed V and J ends, which lost 2 bases and 8 bases, there was a span of 10 bases. Germline V lookup: CDR1 LNHDA, CDR2 SQIVND (reference sequence). The CDR3 consists of 14 residues. Looking up the rest from reference TRBV19 and TRBJ1-6 gives the full variable domain: DGGITQSPKYLFRKEGQNVTLSCEQNLNHDAMYWYRQDPGQGLRLIYYSQIVNDFQKGDIAEGYSVSREKKESFPLTVTSAQKNPTAFYLCASSIKKPDSPLHFGNGTRLTVT.

The rearrangement uses TRBV7-8 and TRBJ1-5, with D possibly matching TRBD1 (5 bases). The ends were cut back, 5 bases at V and 5 bases at J, with 7 bases in the middle. CDR1 and CDR2 (germline): SGHVS, FQNEAQ. The CDR3 length is 12 residues. CDR3 residues: CASSGADQPQHF. The CDR3 bases are TGTGCCAGCAGCGGGGCGGATCAGCCCCAGCATTTT. Combining the CDR3 with reference TRBV7-8 and TRBJ1-5 gives the whole variable domain GAGVSQSPRYKVAKRGQDVALRCDPISGHVSLFWYQQALGQGPEFLTYFQNEAQLDKSGLPSDRFFAERPEGSVSTLKIQRTQQEDSAVYLCASSGADQPQHFGDGTRLSIL.